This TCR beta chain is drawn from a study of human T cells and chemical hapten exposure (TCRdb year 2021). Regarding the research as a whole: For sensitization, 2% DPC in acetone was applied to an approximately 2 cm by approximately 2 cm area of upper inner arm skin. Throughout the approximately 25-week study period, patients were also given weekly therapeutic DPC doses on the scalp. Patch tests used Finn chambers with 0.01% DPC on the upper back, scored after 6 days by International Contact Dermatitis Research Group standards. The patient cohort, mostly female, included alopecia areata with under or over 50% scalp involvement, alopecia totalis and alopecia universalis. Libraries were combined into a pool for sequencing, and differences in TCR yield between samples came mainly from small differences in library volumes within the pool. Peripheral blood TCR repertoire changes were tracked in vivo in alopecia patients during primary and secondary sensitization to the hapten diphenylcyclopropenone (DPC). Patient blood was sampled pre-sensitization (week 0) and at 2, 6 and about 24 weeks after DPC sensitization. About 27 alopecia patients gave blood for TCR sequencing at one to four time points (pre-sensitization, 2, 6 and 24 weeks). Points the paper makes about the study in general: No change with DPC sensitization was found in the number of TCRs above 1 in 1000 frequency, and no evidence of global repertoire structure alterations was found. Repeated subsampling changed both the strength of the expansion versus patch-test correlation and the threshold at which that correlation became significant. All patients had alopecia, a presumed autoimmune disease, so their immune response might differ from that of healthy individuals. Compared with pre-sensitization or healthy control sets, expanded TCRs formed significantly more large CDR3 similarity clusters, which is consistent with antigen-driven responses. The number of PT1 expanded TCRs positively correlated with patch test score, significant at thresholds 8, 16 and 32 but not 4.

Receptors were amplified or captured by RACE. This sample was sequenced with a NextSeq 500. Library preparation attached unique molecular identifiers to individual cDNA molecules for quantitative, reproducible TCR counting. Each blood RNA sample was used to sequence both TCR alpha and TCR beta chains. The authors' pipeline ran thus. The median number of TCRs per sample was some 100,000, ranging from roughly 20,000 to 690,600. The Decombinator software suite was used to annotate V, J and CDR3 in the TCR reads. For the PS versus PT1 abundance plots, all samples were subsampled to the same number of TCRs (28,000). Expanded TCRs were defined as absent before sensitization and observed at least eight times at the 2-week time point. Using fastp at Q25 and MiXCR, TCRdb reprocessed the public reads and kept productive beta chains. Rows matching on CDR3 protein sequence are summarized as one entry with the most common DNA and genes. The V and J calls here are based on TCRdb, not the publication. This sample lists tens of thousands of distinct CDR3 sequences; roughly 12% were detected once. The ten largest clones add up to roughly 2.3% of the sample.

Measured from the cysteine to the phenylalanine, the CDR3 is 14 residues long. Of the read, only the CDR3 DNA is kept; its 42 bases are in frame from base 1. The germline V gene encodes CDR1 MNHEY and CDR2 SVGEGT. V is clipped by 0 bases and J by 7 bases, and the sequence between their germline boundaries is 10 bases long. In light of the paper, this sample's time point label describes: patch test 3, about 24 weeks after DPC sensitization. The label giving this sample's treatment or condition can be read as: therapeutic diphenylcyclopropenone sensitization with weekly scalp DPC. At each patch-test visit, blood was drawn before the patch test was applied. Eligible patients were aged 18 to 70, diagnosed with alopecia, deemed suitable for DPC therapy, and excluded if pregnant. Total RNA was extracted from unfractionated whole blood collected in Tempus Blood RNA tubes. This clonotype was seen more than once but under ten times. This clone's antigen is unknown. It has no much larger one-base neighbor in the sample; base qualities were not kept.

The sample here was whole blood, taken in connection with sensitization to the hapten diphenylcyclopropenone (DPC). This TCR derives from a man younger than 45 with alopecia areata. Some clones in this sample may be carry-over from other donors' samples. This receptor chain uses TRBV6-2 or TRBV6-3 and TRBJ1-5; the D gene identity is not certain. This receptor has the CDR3 CASSYSYGLQPQHF. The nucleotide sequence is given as TGTGCCAGCAGTTACTCGTACGGTCTACAGCCCCAGCATTTT.